One sample yielded the 31 T cell receptor beta chains listed below, sequenced in a study of shared clonotypes between healthy human individuals. Clones were read by immunoSEQ multiplex PCR, and TCRdb kept only the in-frame ones, dropping some. The table lists hundreds of thousands of clones, 70% to 80% of them singletons. Sequenced input: PBMCs. These receptors all come from a woman in her 40s in good health. Some clones in this sample may be carry-over from other donors' samples.

The rearrangement links TRBV5-8 to TRBJ2-7, with TRBD2 as a possible D gene (7 bases). The CDR3 has 18 residues. The germline V gene encodes CDR1 SGHTS and CDR2 YDEGEE. V was pared by 0 bases and J by 4 bases, with 23 bases between. The CDR3 here is CASSLERGGASPPYEQYF. In nucleotides, the CDR3 is TGTGCCAGCAGCTTGGAAAGGGGGGGGGCTAGCCCTCCTTACGAGCAGTACTTC.

The chain carries TRBV2 and TRBJ1-2, with D hard to call. This CDR3 region has 13 residues. Germline V gene lookup returns CDR1 SNHLY and CDR2 FYNNEI. V gave up 7 bases and J gave up 2 bases, with 11 bases separating them. This CDR3 is CASTGGSNYGYTF. DNA for the CDR3: TGTGCCAGCACCGGTGGAAGCAACTATGGCTACACCTTC. Full variable domain (rest looked up from reference TRBV2 and TRBJ1-2): EPEVTQTPSHQVTQMGQEVILRCVPISNHLYFYWYRQILGQKVEFLVSFYNNEISEKSEIFDDQFSVERPDGSNFTLKIRSTKLEDSAMYFCASTGGSNYGYTFGSGTRLTVV.

V gene TRBV27 combines with J gene TRBJ2-7; 9 bases are a match to TRBD1. The V and J ends lost 4 bases and 4 bases, in that order; junction bases with no gene match: 8. This CDR3 region has 15 residues. Germline CDR1 reads MNHEY; CDR2 reads SMNVEV (reference sequence). The CDR3 sequence: CASSWRYRGQYEQYF. CDR3 DNA: TGTGCCAGCAGTTGGAGATACAGGGGGCAATACGAGCAGTACTTC.

The DNA for the CDR3 is TGTGCCAGCAGCAAGGTTGTCGGGAATAATTCACCCCTCCACTTT. Residues: CASSKVVGNNSPLHF. The chain has TRBV28 and TRBJ1-6; D gene unclear. This CDR3 spans 15 amino acids. The germline gives CDR1 MDHEN, CDR2 SYDVKM. Trimming left V 6 bases short and J 5 bases short, with 14 bases between.

The chain couples TRBV5-1 to TRBJ1-2, with D possibly matching TRBD1 (5 bases). This CDR3 region has 15 residues. V was shortened by 4 bases and J by 2 bases, with 15 bases between the two germline ends. Per germline, CDR1 SGHRS and CDR2 YFSETQ. CDR3 bases: TGCGCCAGCAGCCCTGGACACGCGGTGAACTATGGCTACACCTTC. As protein: CASSPGHAVNYGYTF.

Written as DNA, the CDR3 is TGCGCCAGCAGCTTAGACAAAACCGGGGAGCTGTTTTTT. As protein: CASSLDKTGELFF. This chain connects TRBV5-1 to TRBJ2-2, with D unresolved. V was cut by 2 bases and J by 5 bases, with 7 bases left in between. The CDR3 contains 13 residues. CDR1 is SGHRS and CDR2 is YFSETQ in the germline V gene.

This chain links TRBV6-1 with TRBJ1-2; D gene ambiguous. Between the trimmed V and J ends, which lost 0 bases and 2 bases, there was a span of 7 bases. CDR1 is MNHNS and CDR2 is SASEGT in the germline V gene. The CDR3 contains 14 residues. The CDR3 sequence is CASSEAGRNYGYTF. The CDR3 region has the DNA TGTGCCAGCAGTGAAGCTGGGAGGAACTATGGCTACACCTTC.

The chain uses TRBV7-6 and TRBJ2-7; 7 bases map to TRBD1. V dropped 1 base and J dropped 4; count of bases not matched to a gene: 4. From germline, CDR1 is SGHVS and CDR2 FNYEAQ. The CDR3 has 14 amino acids. The CDR3 here is CASSLGGQFYEQYF. In nucleotides, the CDR3 is TGTGCCAGCAGCTTAGGGGGACAGTTTTACGAGCAGTACTTC.

This clone has just one count. This chain connects TRBV5-1 to TRBJ2-1; 11 bases map to TRBD1. Germline CDR1 reads SGHRS; CDR2 reads YFSETQ. The ends lost 3 bases at V and 7 bases at J; junction bases unmatched: 3. This CDR3 comprises 14 residues. DNA of the CDR3: TGCGCCAGCAGCTCGGACAGGGGGCTGAATGAGCAGTTCTTC. Translation: CASSSDRGLNEQFF.

V gene TRBV19 combines with J gene TRBJ2-3, with TRBD2 matching 8 bases. The trim removed 4 bases at V and 2 bases at J, leaving 5 bases unmatched. There are 15 residues in the CDR3. Germline V lookup: CDR1 LNHDA, CDR2 SQIVND (reference sequence). The CDR3 loop reads CASSRAGGFTDTQYF. DNA for the CDR3: TGTGCCAGTAGTAGGGCGGGGGGATTCACAGATACGCAGTATTTT.

With regard to this clone: It differs at one base from a far larger clone, so likely a read error. This chain uses TRBV6-6 with TRBJ1-5; D remains ambiguous. The CDR3 length is 11 residues. Germline V gives CDR1 MNHNY, CDR2 SVGAGI (reference sequence). This chain's CDR3 is CASSSEQPRHF. CDR3 nucleotide sequence: TGTGCCAGCAGTTCGGAGCAGCCCCGGCATTTT.

The CDR3 is CASSIRKAQPQHF. Written as DNA, the CDR3 is TGTGCCAGTAGTATTAGGAAAGCCCAGCCCCAGCATTTT. The rearrangement uses TRBV19 and TRBJ1-5; no definite D call. The germline V and J ends were trimmed by 3 bases and 7 bases, with 10 bases remaining between them. CDR1 and CDR2 from the germline V gene are LNHDA and SQIVND (reference sequence). The CDR3 is made up of 13 amino acids. Variable domain in full (rest from reference TRBV19 and TRBJ1-5): DGGITQSPKYLFRKEGQNVTLSCEQNLNHDAMYWYRQDPGQGLRLIYYSQIVNDFQKGDIAEGYSVSREKKESFPLTVTSAQKNPTAFYLCASSIRKAQPQHFGDGTRLSIL.

This clone was recorded a few times. J is TRBJ2-2 and V is TRBV5-5; tentative D call: TRBD1 (6 bases). Per the germline V gene, CDR1 is SGHKS and CDR2 is YYEKEE (reference sequence). V was pared by 0 bases and J by 5 bases, with 11 bases between. There are 15 residues in the CDR3. This CDR3 is CASSLGPGATGELFF. DNA for the CDR3: TGTGCCAGCAGCTTGGGCCCAGGGGCAACCGGGGAGCTGTTTTTT.

This clone turned up a few times. The chain combines TRBV28 with TRBJ1-1; TRBD1 matches at 7 bases. With V trimmed by 8 bases and J by 2 bases, 11 bases remained unmatched. The length of the CDR3 is 15 residues. Per the germline V gene, CDR1 is MDHEN and CDR2 is SYDVKM. The CDR3 loop reads CASCPEGGGNTEAFF. As DNA, the CDR3 is TGTGCCAGCTGCCCTGAAGGGGGCGGAAACACTGAAGCTTTCTTT.

The chain is built from TRBV19 and TRBJ1-5; TRBD1 aligns across 8 bases. CDR1 is LNHDA, CDR2 SQIVND, per germline (reference sequence). V was clipped by 6 bases and J by 7 bases; unmatched bases: 5. The CDR3 runs 13 residues. The CDR3 reads CASSVDRGQPQHF. The CDR3, as DNA: TGTGCCAGTAGCGTTGACAGGGGACAGCCCCAGCATTTT. Together with reference TRBV19 and TRBJ1-5, the CDR3 gives the full variable domain: DGGITQSPKYLFRKEGQNVTLSCEQNLNHDAMYWYRQDPGQGLRLIYYSQIVNDFQKGDIAEGYSVSREKKESFPLTVTSAQKNPTAFYLCASSVDRGQPQHFGDGTRLSIL.

J is TRBJ1-2 and V is TRBV21-1; TRBD1 reflects the table's D call only, with no check against the DNA. TRBV21-1 is deemed a pseudogene. The CDR3 totals 14 residues. CDR3 nucleotides: TGTGCCAGCATTAGGGGGACAGCTAACTATGGCTACACCTTC. It codes for CASIRGTANYGYTF.

The CDR3 region has the DNA TGCAGCGTCACGGGACAGGGGGCCGGGGAGCAGTACTTC. Protein: CSVTGQGAGEQYF. The rearrangement uses TRBV29-1 and TRBJ2-7; 12 positions agree with TRBD1. CDR3 length equals 13 residues. V lost 6 bases, J lost 7 bases, and 7 bases stayed unmatched. The germline V gene encodes CDR1 SQVTM and CDR2 ANQGSEA.

The V and J genes are TRBV2 and TRBJ1-5; D remains unclear. This CDR3 comprises 14 residues. CDR1 and CDR2 from the germline V gene are SNHLY and FYNNEI. Trimming cost V 7 bases and J 2 bases, with 12 bases left between them. The CDR3 nucleotides read TGTGCCAGCATCGGAGGACCGGGCAATCAGCCCCAGCATTTT. It specifies CASIGGPGNQPQHF.

This rearrangement joins TRBV9 to TRBJ1-2; TRBD1 matches at 7 bases. Germline V gives CDR1 SGDLS, CDR2 YYNGEE. V shed 0 bases, J shed 3 bases, and the junction held 5 bases outside the gene matches. There are 15 residues in the CDR3. The CDR3 nucleotides are TGTGCCAGCAGCGTAGACAGGGGAGGGTACTATGGCTACACCTTC. Amino acid sequence: CASSVDRGGYYGYTF.

DNA of the CDR3: TGTGCCAGCAGCTCCGGGACAGGGGTTTCCTACGAGCAGTACTTC. Translating gives CASSSGTGVSYEQYF. This rearrangement joins TRBV11-3 to TRBJ2-7, with TRBD1 matching 10 bases. The CDR3 runs to 15 residues. The germline gives CDR1 SGHNT, CDR2 YENEEA. Germline trimming cut 4 bases from V and 1 base from J; bases unmatched to any gene: 4.

The chain uses TRBV7-8 and TRBJ1-4; D gene ambiguous. Germline V gene lookup returns CDR1 SGHVS and CDR2 FQNEAQ. Trimming removed 2 bases from V and 0 bases from J, with 10 bases in between. This CDR3 is built from 16 residues. CDR3 region: CASSLTLAATNEKLFF. DNA of the CDR3: TGTGCCAGCAGCTTAACCTTGGCTGCAACTAATGAAAAACTGTTTTTT.

The CDR3 DNA sequence: TGTGCCAGCAACAAAGTCCCGGAGGGGGAAAAACTGTTTTTT. Protein sequence: CASNKVPEGEKLFF. V gene TRBV6-1 combines with J gene TRBJ1-4, with D maybe TRBD1 (5 bases). CDR3 length: 14 amino acids. V lost 7 bases and J lost 8, with 17 bases in between. Germline V gene data show CDR1 as MNHNS and CDR2 as SASEGT.

This clone was counted a single time. This chain links TRBV2 with TRBJ2-1, with D hard to call. Trimming shortened V by 4 bases and J by 0 bases, and 16 bases separated the two germline ends. The germline CDR1 and CDR2 sequences are SNHLY and FYNNEI. This CDR3 has 17 residues. The CDR3 protein is CASSVSSTESSYNEQFF. CDR3 DNA sequence: TGTGCCAGCAGTGTCAGTAGCACCGAGTCCTCCTACAATGAGCAGTTCTTC.

With regard to this clone: A read error may account for a junction end that differs from germline. In DNA, the CDR3 is TGCAGCGCTGAAGGCAGGGGATCCTACGAGCAGTACTTC. This gives the protein CSAEGRGSYEQYF. The chain is built from TRBV29-1 and TRBJ2-7, with D possibly being TRBD1 (6 bases). There are 13 residues in the CDR3. Germline values: CDR1 SQVTM, CDR2 ANQGSEA.

This CDR3 reads CASRLYRGTLGTEAFF. The CDR3 DNA reads as TGCGCCAGCAGGTTGTACAGGGGGACTTTAGGCACTGAAGCTTTCTTT. The V call is TRBV4-1, the J call TRBJ1-1; 8 nucleotides align to TRBD1. The CDR3 contains 16 residues. The germline V gene encodes CDR1 MGHRA and CDR2 YSYEKL. Unmatched junction bases numbered 13, after V lost 6 bases and J lost 4 bases.

The chain combines TRBV18 with TRBJ2-5, with a tentative D call TRBD2 (6 bases). The CDR3 runs 15 residues. V dropped 6 bases and J dropped 1 base, with 15 bases sitting between them. Germline CDR1 reads KGHSH; CDR2 reads LQKENI. CDR3 nucleotide sequence: TGTGCCAGCTCCCCCCGGAGGGCGGCCCAAGAGACCCAGTACTTC. Protein: CASSPRRAAQETQYF.

V gene TRBV5-8 combines with J gene TRBJ2-7; 9 bases line up with TRBD1. Per germline, CDR1 SGHTS and CDR2 YDEGEE. V trimming: 4 bases; J trimming: 1 base; junction bases outside the gene matches: 3. The CDR3 loop spans 14 amino acids. The CDR3, as DNA: TGTGCCAGCAGCCTGGACAGGGGTTCCTACGAGCAGTACTTC. This encodes CASSLDRGSYEQYF.

The rearrangement joins TRBV2 to TRBJ2-3; D not resolved. The CDR3 has 14 amino acids. V dropped 3 bases and J dropped 4 bases, with 11 bases sitting between them. Germline V gene lookup returns CDR1 SNHLY and CDR2 FYNNEI. CDR3 sequence: CASSDFGDADTQYF. The CDR3 region has the DNA TGTGCCAGCAGTGATTTTGGGGATGCAGATACGCAGTATTTT.

This clone was picked up a small number of times. The chain uses TRBV7-2 and TRBJ2-5; D remains unclear. Gene TRBJ2-7 matches the end of the DNA better, so the J call may be wrong. Germline V gene sequence: CDR1 SGHTA, CDR2 FQGNSA. The CDR3 sequence is 15 residues long. Here the CDR3 reads CASSLGPMSSYEQYF. The CDR3, as DNA: TGTGCCAGCAGCCTAGGACCTATGAGCTCCTACGAGCAGTACTTC.

The chain recombines TRBV7-2 with TRBJ2-7; possible D gene TRBD1, 6 bases. Trimming took off 1 base at V and 3 bases at J, with 10 bases between the two ends. The CDR3 loop spans 14 amino acids. Germline V gives CDR1 SGHTA, CDR2 FQGNSA. The DNA for the CDR3 is TGTGCCAGCAGCTTAGTTGCAGGGGACTACGAGCAGTACTTC. Amino acid sequence: CASSLVAGDYEQYF.

This rearrangement joins TRBV29-1 to TRBJ2-4; D unclear. Germline V CDR1 and CDR2: SQVTM, ANQGSEA. There are 13 residues in the CDR3. The V and J ends lost 4 bases and 0 bases respectively, with 7 bases between them. The CDR3 loop reads CSVGSRAKNIQYF. CDR3 DNA sequence: TGCAGCGTTGGGAGCAGAGCCAAAAACATTCAGTACTTC.